The table lists the clone carrying this T cell receptor (beta chain) with a few counts. The antigen is not known. The data are from a study of T cells after yellow fever vaccination. Points from the study as a whole: Abundant bulk-population clonotypes could contaminate the FACS-sorted repertoires. Relatively few clonotypes were ones that appeared in both CD4 and CD8 compartments. The booster response re-showed most primary clones: around 96% CD4, 88% CD8.

Making TCR cDNA involved 5'RACE template switching, which added UMIs and a universal primer site. One entry per CDR3 protein results from TCRdb running MiXCR on the 5' RACE reads. The sample carries just under 600,000 distinct CDR3 sequences, roughly 13% recorded once. Germline CDR1 and CDR2: KGHDR and SFDVKD. J gave up 2 bases and V 4 bases, and 5 bases lay outside the gene matches. This CDR3 has 16 amino acids. J is TRBJ2-5 and V is TRBV24-1; the match to TRBD2 covers 11 bases. The sequence was obtained from a man aged 25-45 years who received the YFV17D yellow fever vaccine. This sample comprised PBMCs, obtained on the day of the yellow fever booster vaccination. CDR3 in DNA: TGTGCCACCAGTGACTCGGGACTAGCGGAACAAGAGACCCAGTACTTC. Its translation: CATSDSGLAEQETQYF.